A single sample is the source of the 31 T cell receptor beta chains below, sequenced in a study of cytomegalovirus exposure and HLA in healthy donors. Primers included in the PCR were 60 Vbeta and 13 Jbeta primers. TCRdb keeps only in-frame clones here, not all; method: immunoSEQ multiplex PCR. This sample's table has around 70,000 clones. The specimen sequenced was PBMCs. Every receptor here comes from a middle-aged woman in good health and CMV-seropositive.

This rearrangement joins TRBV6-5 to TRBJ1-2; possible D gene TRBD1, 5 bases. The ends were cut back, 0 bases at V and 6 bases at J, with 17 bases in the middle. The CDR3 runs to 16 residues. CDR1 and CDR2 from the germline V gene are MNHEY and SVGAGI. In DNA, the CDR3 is TGTGCCAGCAGTTACTCGAGCAGGGCGTCACTACATGGCTACACCTTC. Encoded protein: CASSYSSRASLHGYTF.

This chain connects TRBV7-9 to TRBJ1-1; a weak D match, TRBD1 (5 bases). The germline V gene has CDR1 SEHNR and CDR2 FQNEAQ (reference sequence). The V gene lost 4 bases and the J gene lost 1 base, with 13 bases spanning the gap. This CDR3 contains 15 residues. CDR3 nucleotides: TGTGCCAGCAGCTACGACAGAGCACCGAACACTGAAGCTTTCTTT. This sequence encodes CASSYDRAPNTEAFF. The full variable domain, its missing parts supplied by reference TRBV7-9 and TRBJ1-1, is DTGVSQNPRHKITKRGQNVTFRCDPISEHNRLYWYRQTLGQGPEFLTYFQNEAQLEKSRLLSDRFSAERPKGSFSTLEIQRTEQGDSAMYLCASSYDRAPNTEAFFGQGTRLTVV.

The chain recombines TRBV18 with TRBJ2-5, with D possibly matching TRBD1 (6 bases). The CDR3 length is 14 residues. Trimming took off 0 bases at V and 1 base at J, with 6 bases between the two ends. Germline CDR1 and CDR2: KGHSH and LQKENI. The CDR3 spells CASSPPTGQETQYF. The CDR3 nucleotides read TGTGCCAGCTCACCACCGACAGGCCAAGAGACCCAGTACTTC.

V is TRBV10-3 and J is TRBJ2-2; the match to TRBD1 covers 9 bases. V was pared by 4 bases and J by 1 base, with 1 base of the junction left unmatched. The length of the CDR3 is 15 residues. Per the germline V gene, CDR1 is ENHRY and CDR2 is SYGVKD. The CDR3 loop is CAISGTGVNTGELFF. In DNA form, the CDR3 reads TGTGCCATCAGTGGGACAGGGGTGAACACCGGGGAGCTGTTTTTT.

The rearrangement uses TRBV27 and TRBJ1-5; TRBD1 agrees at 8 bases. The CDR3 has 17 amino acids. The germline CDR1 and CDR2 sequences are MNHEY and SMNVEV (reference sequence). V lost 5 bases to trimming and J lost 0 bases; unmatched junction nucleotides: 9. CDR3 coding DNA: TGTGCCAGCAGTACCGGACAGGGAACCTATAGCAATCAGCCCCAGCATTTT. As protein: CASSTGQGTYSNQPQHF.

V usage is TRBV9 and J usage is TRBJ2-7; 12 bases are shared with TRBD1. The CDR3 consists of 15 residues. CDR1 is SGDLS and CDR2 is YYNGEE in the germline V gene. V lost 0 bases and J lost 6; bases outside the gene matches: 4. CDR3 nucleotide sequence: TGTGCCAGCAGCGTAGAAGGGACAGGGGGCGTCGAGCAGTACTTC. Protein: CASSVEGTGGVEQYF.

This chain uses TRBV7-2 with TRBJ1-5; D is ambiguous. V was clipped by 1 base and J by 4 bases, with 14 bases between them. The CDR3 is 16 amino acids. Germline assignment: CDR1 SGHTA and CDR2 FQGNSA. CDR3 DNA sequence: TGTGCCAGCAGCTTAGAGGTAGGGCGGGATAATCAGCCCCAGCATTTT. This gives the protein CASSLEVGRDNQPQHF.

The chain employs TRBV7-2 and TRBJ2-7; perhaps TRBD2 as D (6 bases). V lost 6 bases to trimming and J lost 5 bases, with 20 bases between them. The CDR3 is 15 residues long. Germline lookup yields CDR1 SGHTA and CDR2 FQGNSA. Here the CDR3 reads CASRSSGAGIDEQYF. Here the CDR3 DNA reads TGTGCCAGCAGATCATCAGGCGCGGGAATAGACGAGCAGTACTTC.

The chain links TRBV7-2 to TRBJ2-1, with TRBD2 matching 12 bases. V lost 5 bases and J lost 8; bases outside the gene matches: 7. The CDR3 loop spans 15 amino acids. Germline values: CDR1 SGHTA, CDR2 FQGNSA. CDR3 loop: CASSLTSGGRDEQFF. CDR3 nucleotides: TGTGCCAGCAGCCTTACTAGCGGGGGGCGGGATGAGCAGTTCTTC.

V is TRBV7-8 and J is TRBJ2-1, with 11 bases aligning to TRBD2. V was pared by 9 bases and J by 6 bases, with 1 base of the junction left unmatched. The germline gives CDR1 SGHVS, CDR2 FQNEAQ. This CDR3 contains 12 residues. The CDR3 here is CASSGRGNEQFF. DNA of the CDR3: TGTGCCAGTAGCGGGAGGGGCAATGAGCAGTTCTTC.

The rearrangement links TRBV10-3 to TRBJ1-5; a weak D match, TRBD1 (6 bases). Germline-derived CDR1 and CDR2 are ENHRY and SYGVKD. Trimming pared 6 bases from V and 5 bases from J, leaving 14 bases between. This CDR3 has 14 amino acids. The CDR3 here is CAIRKDSGDQPQHF. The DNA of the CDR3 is TGTGCCATCAGGAAAGATTCAGGGGATCAGCCCCAGCATTTT.

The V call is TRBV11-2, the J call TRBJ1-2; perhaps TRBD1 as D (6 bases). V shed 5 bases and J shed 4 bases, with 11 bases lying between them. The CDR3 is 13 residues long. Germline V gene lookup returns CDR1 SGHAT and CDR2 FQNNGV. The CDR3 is CASSATGPYGYTF. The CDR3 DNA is TGTGCCAGCAGCGCTACAGGGCCCTATGGCTACACCTTC.

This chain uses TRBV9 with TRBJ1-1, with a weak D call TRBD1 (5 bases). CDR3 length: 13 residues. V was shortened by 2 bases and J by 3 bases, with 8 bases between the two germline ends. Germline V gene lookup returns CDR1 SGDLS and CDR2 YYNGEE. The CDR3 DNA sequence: TGTGCCAGCAGCGTCCGGGACTACACTGAAGCTTTCTTT. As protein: CASSVRDYTEAFF.

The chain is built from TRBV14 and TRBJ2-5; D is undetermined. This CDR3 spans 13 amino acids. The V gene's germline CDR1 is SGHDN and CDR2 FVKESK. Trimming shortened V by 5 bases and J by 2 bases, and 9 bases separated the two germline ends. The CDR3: CASSSISQETQYF. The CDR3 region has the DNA TGTGCCAGCAGCAGCATTTCACAAGAGACCCAGTACTTC.

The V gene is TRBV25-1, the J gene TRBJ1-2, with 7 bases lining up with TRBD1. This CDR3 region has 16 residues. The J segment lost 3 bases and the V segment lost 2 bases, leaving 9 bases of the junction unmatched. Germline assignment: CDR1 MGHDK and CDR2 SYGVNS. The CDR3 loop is CASSELNPGQDYGYTF. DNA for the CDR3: TGTGCCAGCAGTGAACTAAACCCCGGACAGGACTATGGCTACACCTTC.

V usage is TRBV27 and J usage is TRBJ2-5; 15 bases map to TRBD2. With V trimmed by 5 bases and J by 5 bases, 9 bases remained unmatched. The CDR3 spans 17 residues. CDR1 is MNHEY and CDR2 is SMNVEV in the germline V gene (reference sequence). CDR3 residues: CASSLGLAGGLLETQYF. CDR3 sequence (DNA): TGTGCCAGCAGTCTAGGACTAGCGGGGGGGCTCCTGGAGACCCAGTACTTC.

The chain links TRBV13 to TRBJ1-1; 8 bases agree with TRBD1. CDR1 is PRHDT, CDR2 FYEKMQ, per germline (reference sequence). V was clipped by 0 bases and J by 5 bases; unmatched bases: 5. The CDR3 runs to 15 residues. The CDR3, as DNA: TGTGCCAGCAGCTTAGGGGGACAGGCTGGGACTGAAGCTTTCTTT. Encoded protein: CASSLGGQAGTEAFF.

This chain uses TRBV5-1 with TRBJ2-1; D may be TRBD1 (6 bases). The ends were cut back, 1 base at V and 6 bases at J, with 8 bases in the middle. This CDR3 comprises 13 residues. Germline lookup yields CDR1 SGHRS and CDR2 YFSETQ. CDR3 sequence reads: CASSLTGFNEQFF. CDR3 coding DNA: TGCGCCAGCAGCTTGACAGGGTTCAATGAGCAGTTCTTC. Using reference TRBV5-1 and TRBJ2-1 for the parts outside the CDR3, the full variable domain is KAGVTQTPRYLIKTRGQQVTLSCSPISGHRSVSWYQQTPGQGLQFLFEYFSETQRNKGNFPGRFSGRQFSNSRSEMNVSTLELGDSALYLCASSLTGFNEQFFGPGTRLTVL.

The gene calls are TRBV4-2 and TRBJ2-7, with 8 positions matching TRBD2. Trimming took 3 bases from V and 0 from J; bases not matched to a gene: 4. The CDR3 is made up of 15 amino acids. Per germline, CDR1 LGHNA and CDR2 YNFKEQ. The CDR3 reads CASSHSSGVSYEQYF. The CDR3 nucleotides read TGTGCCAGCAGCCACAGTAGCGGGGTCTCCTACGAGCAGTACTTC.

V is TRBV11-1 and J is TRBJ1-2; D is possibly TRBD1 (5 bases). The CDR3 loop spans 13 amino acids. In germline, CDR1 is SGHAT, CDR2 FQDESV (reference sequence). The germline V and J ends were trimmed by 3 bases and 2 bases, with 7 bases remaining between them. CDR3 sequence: CASSFAGNYGYTF. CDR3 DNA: TGTGCCAGCAGCTTCGCAGGGAACTATGGCTACACCTTC.

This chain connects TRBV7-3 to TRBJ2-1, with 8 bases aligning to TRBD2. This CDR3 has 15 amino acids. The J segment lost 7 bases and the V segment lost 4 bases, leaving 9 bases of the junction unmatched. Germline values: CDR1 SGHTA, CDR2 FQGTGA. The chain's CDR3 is CASSSPGGLGNEQFF. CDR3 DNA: TGTGCCAGCAGCTCACCGGGGGGGCTCGGGAATGAGCAGTTCTTC.

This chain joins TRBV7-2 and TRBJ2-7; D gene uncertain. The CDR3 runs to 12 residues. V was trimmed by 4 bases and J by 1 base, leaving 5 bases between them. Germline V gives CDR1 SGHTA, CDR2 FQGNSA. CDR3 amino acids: CASSSLSYEQYF. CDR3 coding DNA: TGTGCCAGCAGCTCTCTATCCTACGAGCAGTACTTC.

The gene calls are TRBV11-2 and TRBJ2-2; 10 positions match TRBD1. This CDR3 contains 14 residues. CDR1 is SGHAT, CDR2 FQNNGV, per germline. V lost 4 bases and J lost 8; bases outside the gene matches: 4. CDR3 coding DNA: TGTGCCAGCAGCTGGGACAGGGGTGTTGGGGAGCTGTTTTTT. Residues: CASSWDRGVGELFF. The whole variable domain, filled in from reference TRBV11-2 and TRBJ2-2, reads EAGVAQSPRYKIIEKRQSVAFWCNPISGHATLYWYQQILGQGPKLLIQFQNNGVVDDSQLPKDRFSAERLKGVDSTLKIQPAKLEDSAVYLCASSWDRGVGELFFGEGSRLTVL.

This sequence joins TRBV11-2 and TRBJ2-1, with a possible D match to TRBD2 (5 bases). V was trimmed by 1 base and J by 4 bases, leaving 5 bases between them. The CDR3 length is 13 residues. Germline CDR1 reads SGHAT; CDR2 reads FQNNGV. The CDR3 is CASSLAGYNEQFF. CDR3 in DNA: TGTGCCAGCAGCTTAGCGGGATACAATGAGCAGTTCTTC.

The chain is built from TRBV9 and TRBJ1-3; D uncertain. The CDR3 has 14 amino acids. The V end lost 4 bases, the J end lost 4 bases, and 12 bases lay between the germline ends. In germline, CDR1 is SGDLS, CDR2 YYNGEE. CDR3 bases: TGTGCCAGCAGCCCCCCGGCGGCCGGAAACACCATATATTTT. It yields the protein CASSPPAAGNTIYF. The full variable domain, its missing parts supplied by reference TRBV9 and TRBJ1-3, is DSGVTQTPKHLITATGQRVTLRCSPRSGDLSVYWYQQSLDQGLQFLIQYYNGEERAKGNILERFSAQQFPDLHSELNLSSLELGDSALYFCASSPPAAGNTIYFGEGSWLTVV.

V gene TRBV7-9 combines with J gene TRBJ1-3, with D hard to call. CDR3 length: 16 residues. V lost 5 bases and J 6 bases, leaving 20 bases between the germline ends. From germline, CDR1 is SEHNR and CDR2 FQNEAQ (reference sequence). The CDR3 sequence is CASSQGQVLIENTIYF. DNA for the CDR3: TGTGCCAGCAGCCAAGGTCAGGTTTTGATCGAAAACACCATATATTTT.

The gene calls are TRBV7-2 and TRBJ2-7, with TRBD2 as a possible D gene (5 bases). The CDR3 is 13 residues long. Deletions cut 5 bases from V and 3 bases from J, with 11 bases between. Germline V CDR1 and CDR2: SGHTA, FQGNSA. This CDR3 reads CASSHDRGYEQYF. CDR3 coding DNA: TGTGCCAGCAGCCACGACCGGGGCTACGAGCAGTACTTC.

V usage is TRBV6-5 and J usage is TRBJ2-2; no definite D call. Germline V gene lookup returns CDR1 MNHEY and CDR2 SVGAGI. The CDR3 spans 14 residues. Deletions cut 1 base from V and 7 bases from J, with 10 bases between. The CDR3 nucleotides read TGTGCCAGCAGTTACTACGAGTTCGTCGGGGAGCTGTTTTTT. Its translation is CASSYYEFVGELFF.

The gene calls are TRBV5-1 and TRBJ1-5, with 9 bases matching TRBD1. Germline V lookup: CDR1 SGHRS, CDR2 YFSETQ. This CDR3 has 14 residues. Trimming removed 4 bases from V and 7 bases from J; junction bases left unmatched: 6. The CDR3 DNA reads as TGCGCCAGCAGCCCCGGGACAGGGAACCAGCCCCAGCATTTT. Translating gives CASSPGTGNQPQHF.

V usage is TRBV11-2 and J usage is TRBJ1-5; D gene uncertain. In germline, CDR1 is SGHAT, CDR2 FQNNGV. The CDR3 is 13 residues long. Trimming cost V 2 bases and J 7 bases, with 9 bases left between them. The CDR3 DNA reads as TGTGCCAGCAGCTTATCGGTACAGCAGCCCCAGCATTTT. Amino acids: CASSLSVQQPQHF.

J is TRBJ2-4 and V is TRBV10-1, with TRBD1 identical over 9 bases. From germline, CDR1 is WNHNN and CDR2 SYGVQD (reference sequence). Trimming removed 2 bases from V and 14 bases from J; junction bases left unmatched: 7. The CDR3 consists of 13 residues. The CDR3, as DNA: TGCGCCAGCAGTGAGCGGGTAGGGACAGGGAAGTACTTC. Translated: CASSERVGTGKYF.